The TCR beta chain described here comes from a study of blood T cells in healthy people across ages. The authors ran a second PCR of about 7 to 12 cycles using a sample-barcoded 5' primer and a J-beta primer mix. MiXCR, run by TCRdb on the 5' RACE reads, gives a single entry per CDR3 protein. The sample gives roughly 800,000 distinct CDR3 sequences, about 53% of which show up once; approximately 40% is in the top ten. This clonotype has a handful of counts. This receptor was taken from a man older than 75 in good health. The specimen was blood.

The CDR3 bases are TGCAGTGCTTTAAGCTTGAGGAAAAACAATGAGCAGTTCTTC. Its translation: CSALSLRKNNEQFF. The chain is built from TRBV20-1 and TRBJ2-1; D gene unclear. Per the germline V gene, CDR1 is DFQATT and CDR2 is SNEGSKA (reference sequence). This CDR3 has 14 amino acids. Trimming left V 5 bases short and J 5 bases short, with 16 bases between.